This T cell receptor beta chain was identified in a study of cytomegalovirus exposure and HLA in healthy donors (dated by TCRdb to the late 2010s). In the study overall: An earlier analysis of more than 550 of the donors reported approximately 260 Gb of sequence data and some 110 million unique TCR beta sequences obtained from 150 million to 200 million T cells. About 300 gigabases of sequencing data and around 85 million unique TCR sequences made up an early release that covered 500 to 650 HLA-typed donors. Of the approximately 400 genotyped donors, approximately 83% fell in the genetic ancestry cluster associated with self-reported Caucasian donors. The study aimed to test whether cataloging public T cell receptors could reveal signatures of past pathogen exposure. Using immunosequencing, the study profiled T cell repertoires from around 680 subjects and related those repertoires to cytomegalovirus serostatus. Besides the first cohort of 666 subjects, a separate validation cohort made up of 120 different subjects was used. High-throughput TCR immunosequencing, statistical association of individual TCRs with disease status, and machine learning were combined to predict cytomegalovirus infection status. To study patterns of TCR occurrence, a later analysis re-analyzed previously published TCR beta repertoires from 666 donors and added high-resolution HLA genotyping. Rather than drawing on any new phenotypic data, the later analysis identified candidate immune exposures from TCR beta sequences and the way those sequences occurred across donors. To decide whether each TCR beta V gene segment behaved as functional or pseudogenic, an earlier analysis of fewer than 750 of the donors relied on high-throughput TCR beta sequencing. Alongside the repertoire data, information on donor age, sex, ethnicity and CMV serostatus was compiled. A later genetic analysis used genome-wide SNP genotypes for about 55% of the 666 donors, treating that subset as a discovery cohort. All discovery cohort repertoires had been generated using a single sequencing platform. Class I and class II HLA loci were covered by the typing at four-digit resolution. The number of typed donors differed by locus: about 629-630 for A, B, C, DRB1 and DQB1; 500 to 550 for DQA1; approximately 600 for DPA1; and 450 to 480 for DPB1. A handful of DR-DQ haplotypes were handled as single units for association and clustering because linkage in the cohort was strong. Across some 400 genotyped donors of the cohort, an average of roughly 250,000 unique TCR beta nucleotide sequences per donor were sequenced, and roughly 18% of those sequences were non-productive. Results the study describes overall, beyond this receptor: In a later analysis, TCR association rates were found to vary across HLA loci, with the most associated TCRs seen for DRB1 alleles and the fewest for HLA-C alleles. In an earlier analysis of approximately 590 of the donors, most TCR beta V segments were observed in productive rearrangements about 87% or about 30% of the time, broadly matching IMGT annotations. According to a later analysis, parvovirus B19, influenza, CMV and Epstein-Barr virus appeared linked to several top co-occurrence clusters. The authors suggested that the approach could potentially be generalized to other disease states and immunological phenotypes. This cohort had only TCR beta chains sequenced, and the lack of alpha or paired-chain data limited which features could be detected. The 87-base-pair reads could not distinguish some IMGT-functional V segments, including TRBV6-2 and TRBV6-3, so those segments were excluded. While some public TCRs were present in many individuals, most TCR sequences turned up only very rarely across donors. Because HLA typing was unavailable for some donors at each locus, only the typed subset was used in association tests. A group of highly shared sequence variants was considered likely to be a technical artifact of the sequencing pipeline. In a later genetic analysis, a missense DCLRE1C variant was associated with V-gene and J-gene trimming of TCR beta chains, and the association was replicated in an independent cohort. In vitro tests confirmed that three of the cytomegalovirus-associated TCR beta chains recognize cytomegalovirus antigens. The classifier was reported to diagnose cytomegalovirus status with high specificity and sensitivity in both the original cohort and the validation cohort. In a later analysis, 15,000 to 20,000 TCR beta sequences were associated with specific HLA alleles at a false discovery rate of 0.05. Immune exposure information for the cohort was limited to CMV serostatus. When HLA alleles, especially DR and DQ, strongly co-occurred, TCR associations were difficult to assign to individual alleles. Fewer than 20 rarely observed V segments, including chromosome 9 orphons, were excluded from the earlier analysis of about 600 of the donors because counts were too low. Linkage disequilibrium might explain the correlated functional status among segregating V segments, but an unknown experimental factor could not be ruled out. Sequencing depth was assumed to be roughly uniform across donors in the presence/absence analyses, though that assumption may not hold. A later genetic analysis reported fewer N-insertions in productive TCRs among donors in an Asian-associated ancestry cluster than the roughly 720-donor mean. A later analysis found that most CMV-associated TCR beta chains appeared HLA-restricted, with HLA associations seemingly driven largely by CMV exposure. A total of 164 TCR beta chains were listed by the study as associated with cytomegalovirus. A later analysis found that HLA-associated TCR beta chains were more clonally expanded and had lower generation probabilities than equally common non-associated chains. A further reported finding was that TCR beta sequences accurately predicted the HLA-A and HLA-B alleles for most subjects in the first cohort.

Library preparation employed the immunoSEQ multiplex PCR assay. A mixture of 60 forward primers for TCR Vbeta segments and 13 reverse primers for TCR Jbeta segments was used in the multiplex PCR. The CDR3 region of rearranged TCR beta genes was amplified from genomic DNA by a multiplex PCR assay. On the Illumina HiSeq System, the amplified TCR beta libraries were sequenced as 87-base-pair reads. The study's own analysis went as follows. A later analysis tallied about 77 million unique TCR beta chains across the 640 or so repertoires, and some 10 million of those chains were shared by two or more donors. Raw reads were error-corrected and collapsed into unique sequences by a nearest-neighbor algorithm in which closely related sequences were merged to remove PCR and sequencing errors. To assign V, D and J gene segments, CDR3 sequences were aligned to IMGT reference sequences. For a sequence to be retained, at least a six-nucleotide match to both a V gene segment and a J gene segment was required. Rearrangements were classified as productive when the CDR3 lacked stop codons and remained in frame with V and J, and all other rearrangements were classified as non-productive. Following IMGT convention, CDR3 was defined as the stretch from the second conserved V-encoded cysteine to the conserved J-encoded phenylalanine. In an earlier analysis of approximately 590 of the donors, sequences lacking an unambiguous match to a single V gene segment were excluded. In an earlier analysis of 450 to 700 of the donors, V segments were called functional above 56.7% productive rearrangements and were called segregating when the between-donor standard deviation exceeded 5%. A statistical classification framework was built for diagnosing cytomegalovirus status from the catalog of TCR beta chain sequences. V and J gene assignment, in a later analysis, came from comparing TCR nucleotide sequences with IMGT/GENE-DB human TR gene sequences. Using the TCRdist pipeline, a later analysis assigned CDR3 sequences along with most-parsimonious VDJ recombination scenarios. A later analysis defined each TCR beta chain by its CDR3 amino acid sequence plus V-gene family, and excluded reads lacking a unique V-gene family. A later analysis removed several hundred highly shared, low-generation-probability nucleotide sequences to deal with suspected cross-contamination and a sequencing artifact. In a later analysis, a clonal expansion index was calculated for each public chain from normalized within-repertoire ranks of inferred template counts. A later analysis computed generation probabilities with a VDJ recombination model fitted to out-of-frame rearrangements, and checked the results against IGoR. A later analysis scored TCR-TCR, TCR-HLA and TCR-CMV co-occurrence with hypergeometric tests, applying a repertoire-size bias correction to TCR pairs. In a later analysis, false discovery rates were estimated by permuting HLA or CMV assignments 20 times. A later analysis grouped co-occurring TCRs with DBSCAN, adding TCRdist sequence similarity when clustering within HLA-allele-positive subsets. Repertoires with fewer than 30,000 or more than 120,000 public chains were left out of co-occurrence clustering, as were four to six repertoires with anomalous nucleotide sharing. In its TCRdb copy, this immuneACCESS table keeps in-frame sequences only and misses some clones. Where compared with another copy, unresolved V genes explain less than half of these, and the others have no known cause. The DNA gave D and trimming, while V, J and clone size come from that table. The record for this sample contains 25,000 to 35,000 clones. The top ten clonotypes cover under 4.5% of the sample.

The cohort comprised some 730 healthy bone marrow donors. At the time of sampling, all cohort members were nominally healthy, though unrecorded immune exposures were likely present. The donor tested CMV seronegative and was one of the 352 seronegative cohort members. A peripheral blood sample was provided by each donor, and peripheral blood mononuclear cells were used for TCR beta sequencing. Genomic DNA extraction from the blood cell samples was performed with the Qiagen DNeasy Blood Extraction Kit. On this clone: This receptor's antigen is unknown.

The germline V gene encodes CDR1 SGHRS and CDR2 YFSETQ. Its CDR3 holds 14 amino acids, cysteine through phenylalanine. Only CDR3 DNA remains: 42 bases, in frame from the first base. The germline ends are 12 bases apart after V is trimmed by 1 base and J by 8 bases. This TCR derives from a man aged 35 to 55 in good health and CMV-seronegative. The sequenced sample consisted of PBMCs. In this chain, TRBV5-1 is recombined with TRBJ1-4, with no reliable assignment of the D segment. This receptor has the CDR3 CASSLREGGEKLFF. The DNA sequence follows: TGCGCCAGCAGCTTGCGGGAGGGAGGAGAAAAACTGTTTTTT.